The TCR beta chain described here comes from a study of cytomegalovirus exposure and HLA in healthy donors. Findings and caveats of the study: Accurate HLA-A and HLA-B prediction from TCR beta sequences was reported for most subjects. Clonal expansion was found to be greater in HLA-associated TCR beta chains than in equally common others in a later analysis.

Germline V lookup: CDR1 MGHRA, CDR2 YSYEKL. Trimming took 4 bases from V and 6 from J, leaving 16 bases between them. The CDR3 totals 15 residues. Vbeta (60) and Jbeta (13) primers were used in the PCR. Only in-frame clones appear in the TCRdb table, and some are missing; sequencing was by immunoSEQ multiplex PCR. The sample records 250,000 to 350,000 clones, 70% to 90% being singletons. As concerns this clone: Its antigen is not known.

Sequences were obtained from PBMCs. This chain connects TRBV4-1 to TRBJ2-1, with D maybe TRBD1 (5 bases). This TCR came from a man aged 40-50 years in good health and CMV-seropositive. CDR3 sequence (DNA): TGCGCCAGCAGCCCCGGACAAGGGCCATCCAATGAGCAGTTCTTC. Its protein product is CASSPGQGPSNEQFF.